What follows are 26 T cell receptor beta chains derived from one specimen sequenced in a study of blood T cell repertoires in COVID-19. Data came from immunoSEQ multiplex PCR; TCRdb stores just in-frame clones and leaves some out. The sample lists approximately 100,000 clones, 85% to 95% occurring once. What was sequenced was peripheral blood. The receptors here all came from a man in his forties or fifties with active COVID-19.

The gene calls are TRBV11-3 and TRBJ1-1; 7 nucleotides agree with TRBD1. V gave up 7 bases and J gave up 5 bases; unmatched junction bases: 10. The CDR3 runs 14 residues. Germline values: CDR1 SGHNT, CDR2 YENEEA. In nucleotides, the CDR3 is TGTGCCAGCATCTCGACAGGGTCTGGTACTGAAGCTTTCTTT. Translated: CASISTGSGTEAFF.

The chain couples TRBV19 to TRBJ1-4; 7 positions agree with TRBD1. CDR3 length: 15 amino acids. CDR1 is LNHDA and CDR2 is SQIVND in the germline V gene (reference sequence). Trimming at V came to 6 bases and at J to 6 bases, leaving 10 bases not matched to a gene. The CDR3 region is CASSGPQTGDEKLFF. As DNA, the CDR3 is TGTGCCAGTAGCGGGCCCCAAACAGGGGATGAAAAACTGTTTTTT.

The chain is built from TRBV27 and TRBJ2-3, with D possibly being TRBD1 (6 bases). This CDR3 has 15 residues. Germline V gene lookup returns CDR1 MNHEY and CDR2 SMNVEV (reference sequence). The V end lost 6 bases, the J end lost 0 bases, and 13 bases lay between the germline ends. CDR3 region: CASSLGTLSTDTQYF. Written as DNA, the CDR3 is TGTGCCAGCAGCCTCGGGACACTGAGCACAGATACGCAGTATTTT.

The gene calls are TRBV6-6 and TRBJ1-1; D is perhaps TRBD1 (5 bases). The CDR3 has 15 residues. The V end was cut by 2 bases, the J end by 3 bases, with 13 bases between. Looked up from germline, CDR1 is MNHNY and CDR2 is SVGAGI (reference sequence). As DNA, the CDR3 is TGTGCCAGCAGTTACCCACAGGTTCTGGACACTGAAGCTTTCTTT. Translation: CASSYPQVLDTEAFF.

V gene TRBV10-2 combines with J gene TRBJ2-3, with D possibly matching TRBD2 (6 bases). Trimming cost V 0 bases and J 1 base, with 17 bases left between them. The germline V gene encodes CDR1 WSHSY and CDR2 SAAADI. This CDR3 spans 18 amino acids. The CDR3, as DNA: TGCGCCAGCAGTGAGTCGTTCGGGTCTAGCGCTCGCACAGATACGCAGTATTTT. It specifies CASSESFGSSARTDTQYF.

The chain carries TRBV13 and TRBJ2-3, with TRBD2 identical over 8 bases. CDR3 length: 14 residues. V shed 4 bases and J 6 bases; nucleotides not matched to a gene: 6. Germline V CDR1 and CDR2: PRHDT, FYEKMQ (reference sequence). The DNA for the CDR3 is TGTGCCAGCAGCTCGAGCGGGAGCTTCGATACGCAGTATTTT. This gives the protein CASSSSGSFDTQYF.

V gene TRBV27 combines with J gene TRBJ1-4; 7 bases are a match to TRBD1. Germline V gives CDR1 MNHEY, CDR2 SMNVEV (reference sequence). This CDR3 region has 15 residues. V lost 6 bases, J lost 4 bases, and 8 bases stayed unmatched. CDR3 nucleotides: TGTGCCAGCAGGCCCGCCGGGACAGTTAATGAAAAACTGTTTTTT. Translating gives CASRPAGTVNEKLFF.

CDR3 sequence (DNA): TGTGCCAGCAGTTTATGGAACAGGGGAAATGAGCAGTTCTTC. This gives the protein CASSLWNRGNEQFF. This chain connects TRBV27 to TRBJ2-1; 7 bases are shared with TRBD1. The trim removed 1 base at V and 7 bases at J, leaving 4 bases unmatched. Germline assignment: CDR1 MNHEY and CDR2 SMNVEV (reference sequence). The length of the CDR3 is 14 residues.

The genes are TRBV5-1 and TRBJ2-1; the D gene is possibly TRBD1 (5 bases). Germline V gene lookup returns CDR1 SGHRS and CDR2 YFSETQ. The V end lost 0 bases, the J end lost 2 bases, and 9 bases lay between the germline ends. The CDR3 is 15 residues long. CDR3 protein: CASSLEGLPYNEQFF. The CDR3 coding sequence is TGCGCCAGCAGCTTGGAGGGGCTGCCCTACAATGAGCAGTTCTTC.

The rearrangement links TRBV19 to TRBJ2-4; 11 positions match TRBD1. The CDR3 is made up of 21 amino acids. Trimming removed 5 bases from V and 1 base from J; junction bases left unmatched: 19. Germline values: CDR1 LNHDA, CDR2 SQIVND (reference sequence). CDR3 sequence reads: CASSVTSPGGQGVAAKNIQYF. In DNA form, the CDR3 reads TGTGCCAGTAGTGTCACTTCCCCCGGGGGACAGGGGGTCGCTGCCAAAAACATTCAGTACTTC.

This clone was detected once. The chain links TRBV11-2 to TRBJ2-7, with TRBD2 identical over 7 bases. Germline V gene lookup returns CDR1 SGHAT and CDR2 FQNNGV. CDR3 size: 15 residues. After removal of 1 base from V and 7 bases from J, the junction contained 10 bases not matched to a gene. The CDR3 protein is CASSLAVGGRAEQYF. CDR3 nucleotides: TGTGCCAGCAGCTTAGCAGTAGGAGGGAGGGCAGAGCAGTACTTC. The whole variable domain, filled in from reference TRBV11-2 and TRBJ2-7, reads EAGVAQSPRYKIIEKRQSVAFWCNPISGHATLYWYQQILGQGPKLLIQFQNNGVVDDSQLPKDRFSAERLKGVDSTLKIQPAKLEDSAVYLCASSLAVGGRAEQYFGPGTRLTVT.

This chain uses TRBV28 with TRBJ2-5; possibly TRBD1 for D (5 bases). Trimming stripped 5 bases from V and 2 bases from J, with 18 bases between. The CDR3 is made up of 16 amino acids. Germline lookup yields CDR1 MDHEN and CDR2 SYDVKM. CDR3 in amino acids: CASSPQGDSQQETQYF. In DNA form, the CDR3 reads TGTGCCAGCAGTCCCCAAGGAGACAGCCAACAAGAGACCCAGTACTTC.

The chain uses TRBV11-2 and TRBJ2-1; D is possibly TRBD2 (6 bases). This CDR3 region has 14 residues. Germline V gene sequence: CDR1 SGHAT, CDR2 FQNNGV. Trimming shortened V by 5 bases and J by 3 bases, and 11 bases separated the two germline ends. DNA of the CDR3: TGTGCCAGCAGCCCCACCGGGGGCTACAATGAGCAGTTCTTC. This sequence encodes CASSPTGGYNEQFF.

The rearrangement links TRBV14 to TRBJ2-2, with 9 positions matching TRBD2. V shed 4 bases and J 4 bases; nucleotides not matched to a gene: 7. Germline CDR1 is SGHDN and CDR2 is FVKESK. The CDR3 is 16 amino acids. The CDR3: CASSLTSGQGTGELFF. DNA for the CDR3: TGTGCCAGCAGCCTGACTAGCGGTCAGGGCACCGGGGAGCTGTTTTTT.

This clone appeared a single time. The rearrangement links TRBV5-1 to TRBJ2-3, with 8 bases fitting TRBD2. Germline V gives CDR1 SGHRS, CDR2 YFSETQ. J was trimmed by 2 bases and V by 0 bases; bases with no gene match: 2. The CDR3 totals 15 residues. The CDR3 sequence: CASSLGGGPTDTQYF. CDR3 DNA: TGCGCCAGCAGCTTGGGCGGGGGGCCCACAGATACGCAGTATTTT.

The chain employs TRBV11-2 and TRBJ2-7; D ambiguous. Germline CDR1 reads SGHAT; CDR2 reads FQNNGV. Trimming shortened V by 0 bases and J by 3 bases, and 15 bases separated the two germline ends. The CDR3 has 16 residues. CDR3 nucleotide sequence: TGTGCCAGCAGCTTAGATTCGGCAGGAATGATCTACGAGCAGTACTTC. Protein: CASSLDSAGMIYEQYF.

The CDR3 spells CASSPKGTSGSNPYEQYF. For the CDR3, the DNA is TGTGCCAGCAGCCCAAAAGGGACTAGCGGGAGTAATCCCTACGAGCAGTACTTC. The chain is built from TRBV7-2 and TRBJ2-7; 14 nucleotides line up with TRBD2. The V gene end was trimmed by 5 bases and the J gene end by 2 bases; junction bases not matched to a gene: 11. The CDR3 has 18 residues. The germline V gene has CDR1 SGHTA and CDR2 FQGNSA.

The CDR3 DNA follows: TGTGCCAGCAGTCGGACACTTCTCGAGCAGTACTTC. It codes for CASSRTLLEQYF. This sequence joins TRBV2 and TRBJ2-7; tentative D call: TRBD1 (5 bases). CDR1 and CDR2 from the germline V gene are SNHLY and FYNNEI. The CDR3 sequence is 12 residues long. With 5 bases removed from V and 6 bases from J, the gap between germline ends came to 11 bases.

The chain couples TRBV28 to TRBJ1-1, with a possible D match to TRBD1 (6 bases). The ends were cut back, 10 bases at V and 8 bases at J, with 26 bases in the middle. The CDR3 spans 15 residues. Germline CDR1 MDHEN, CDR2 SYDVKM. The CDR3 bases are TGTGCCATATTCCCGAATCGTTTGGGAGGGACAGAAGCTTTCTTT. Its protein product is CAIFPNRLGGTEAFF.

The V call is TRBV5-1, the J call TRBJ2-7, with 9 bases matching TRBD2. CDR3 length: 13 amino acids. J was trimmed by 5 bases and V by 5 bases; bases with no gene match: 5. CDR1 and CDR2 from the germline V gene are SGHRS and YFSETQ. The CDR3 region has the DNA TGCGCCAGCAGGTGGGCTAGCGGGGACGAGCAGTACTTC. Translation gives CASRWASGDEQYF.

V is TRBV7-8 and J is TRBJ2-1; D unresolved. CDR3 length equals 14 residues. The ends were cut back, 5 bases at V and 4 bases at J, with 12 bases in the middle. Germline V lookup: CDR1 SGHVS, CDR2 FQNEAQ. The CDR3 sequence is CASSHSMTYNEQFF. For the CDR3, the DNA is TGTGCCAGCAGCCACTCGATGACTTACAATGAGCAGTTCTTC.

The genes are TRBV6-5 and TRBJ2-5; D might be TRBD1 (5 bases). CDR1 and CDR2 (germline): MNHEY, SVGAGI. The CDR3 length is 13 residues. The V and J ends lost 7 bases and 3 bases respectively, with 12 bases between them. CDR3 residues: CASNFAREETQYF. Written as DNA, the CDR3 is TGTGCCAGCAACTTTGCCAGGGAAGAGACCCAGTACTTC.

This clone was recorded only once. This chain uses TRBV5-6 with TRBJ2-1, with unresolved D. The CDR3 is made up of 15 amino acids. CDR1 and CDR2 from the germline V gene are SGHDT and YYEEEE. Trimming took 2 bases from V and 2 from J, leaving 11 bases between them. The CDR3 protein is CASSFRQLPYNEQFF. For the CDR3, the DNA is TGTGCCAGCAGCTTTCGTCAGTTACCCTACAATGAGCAGTTCTTC. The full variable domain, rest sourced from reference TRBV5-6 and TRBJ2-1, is DAGVTQSPTHLIKTRGQQVTLRCSPKSGHDTVSWYQQALGQGPQFIFQYYEEEERQRGNFPDRFSGHQFPNYSSELNVNALLLGDSALYLCASSFRQLPYNEQFFGPGTRLTVL.

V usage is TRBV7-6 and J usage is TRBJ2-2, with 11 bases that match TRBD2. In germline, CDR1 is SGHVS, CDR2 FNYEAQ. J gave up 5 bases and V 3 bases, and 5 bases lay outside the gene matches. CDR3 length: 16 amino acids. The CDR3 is CASSFGSSGRTGELFF. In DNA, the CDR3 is TGTGCCAGCAGCTTTGGGTCTAGCGGGAGGACCGGGGAGCTGTTTTTT.

The DNA of the CDR3 is TGCGCCAGCAGCAGGGATTGGGACAGGGCGTTCACTGAAGCTTTCTTT. It translates to CASSRDWDRAFTEAFF. The rearrangement joins TRBV5-1 to TRBJ1-1, with 9 positions matching TRBD1. The germline gives CDR1 SGHRS, CDR2 YFSETQ. V was pared by 4 bases and J by 4 bases, with 11 bases of the junction left unmatched. The CDR3 is 16 amino acids.

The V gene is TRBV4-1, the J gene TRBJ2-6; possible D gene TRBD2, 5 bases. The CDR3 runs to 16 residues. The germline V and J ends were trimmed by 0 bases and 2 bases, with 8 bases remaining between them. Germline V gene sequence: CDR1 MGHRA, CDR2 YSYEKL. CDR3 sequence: CASSQEKRAGANVLTF. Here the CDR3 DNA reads TGCGCCAGCAGCCAAGAAAAGAGGGCTGGGGCCAACGTCCTGACTTTC.